The 9 T cell receptor beta chains given below trace back to one sample, sequenced in a study of T cell responses to AZD1222 COVID-19 vaccine. Libraries were prepared by immunoSEQ multiplex PCR; TCRdb keeps only in-frame clonotypes and omits some of them. The top ten clones hold 8.5% to 14% of a sample with under 150,000 clones, around 89% of them seen once. Sequencing was performed on peripheral blood, taken on day 0 of MenACWY control vaccination. All receptors derive from an adult in good health.

The chain joins TRBV3-1 (or the pseudogene TRBV3-2) to TRBJ2-1; 9 bases are a match to TRBD1. Trimming at V came to 1 base and at J to 9 bases, leaving 10 bases not matched to a gene. CDR1 is LGHDT and CDR2 is YNNKEL in the germline V gene (reference sequence). The CDR3 sequence is 16 residues long. Here the CDR3 DNA reads TGTGCCAGCAGCCAAGCACCCGGGACAGGGAGGATTGAGCAGTTCTTC. It yields the protein CASSQAPGTGRIEQFF.

The rearrangement joins TRBV5-1 to TRBJ2-7, with D perhaps TRBD1 or TRBD2 (5 bases each). V was pared by 4 bases and J by 5 bases, with 22 bases between. CDR1 and CDR2 (germline): SGHRS, YFSETQ. This CDR3 is 16 amino acids long. The CDR3: CASSPDPGRLAHEQYF. DNA of the CDR3: TGCGCCAGCAGCCCGGACCCGGGACGCTTAGCCCACGAGCAGTACTTC.

This clone came up a few times. The chain combines TRBV2 with TRBJ1-1, with 9 nucleotides matching TRBD1. Germline assignment: CDR1 SNHLY and CDR2 FYNNEI. The CDR3 is made up of 14 amino acids. Losses at the gene ends were 4 bases for V and 4 bases for J; bases not matched to a gene: 4. DNA of the CDR3: TGTGCCAGCAGTGGGGACAGGGCGAGCACTGAAGCTTTCTTT. Its protein is CASSGDRASTEAFF.

The V call is TRBV5-5, the J call TRBJ2-7; D is perhaps TRBD1 or TRBD2 (5 bases each). Per the germline V gene, CDR1 is SGHKS and CDR2 is YYEKEE (reference sequence). The CDR3 loop spans 16 amino acids. The V and J ends lost 0 bases and 9 bases respectively, with 22 bases between them. CDR3 amino acids: CASSLDSRKEGRGQYF. As DNA, the CDR3 is TGTGCCAGCAGCTTGGACAGCAGGAAAGAGGGACGGGGGCAGTACTTC.

V and J are TRBV19 and TRBJ2-1; 9 positions agree with TRBD2. This CDR3 has 15 amino acids. V shed 5 bases and J 5 bases; nucleotides not matched to a gene: 7. CDR1 and CDR2 (germline): LNHDA, SQIVND (reference sequence). CDR3: CASSPGLAPNNEQFF. The CDR3 coding sequence is TGTGCCAGTAGTCCTGGACTAGCGCCTAACAATGAGCAGTTCTTC.

On this clone itself: It may be a read error: a sequence one base away is much more abundant. V and J are TRBV5-6 and TRBJ1-5; D is uncertain. Germline CDR1 is SGHDT and CDR2 is YYEEEE. V gave up 2 bases and J gave up 3 bases, with 6 bases separating them. CDR3 length: 13 amino acids. CDR3: CASSLGLNQPQHF. Written as DNA, the CDR3 is TGTGCCAGCAGCTTAGGGCTCAATCAGCCCCAGCATTTT.

The chain joins TRBV6-5 to TRBJ1-1, with 7 bases that match TRBD1. CDR3 length: 15 residues. The germline V gene encodes CDR1 MNHEY and CDR2 SVGAGI. With V trimmed by 5 bases and J by 1 base, 7 bases remained unmatched. The CDR3 here is CASSHRGGTNTEAFF. The CDR3 DNA reads as TGTGCCAGCAGTCACAGGGGAGGGACGAACACTGAAGCTTTCTTT.

The J gene is TRBJ2-1, the V gene TRBV3-1 (or the pseudogene TRBV3-2), with TRBD2 identical over 7 bases. Germline V gene sequence: CDR1 LGHDT, CDR2 YNNKEL (reference sequence). The CDR3 has 13 amino acids. V lost 0 bases to trimming and J lost 15 bases; unmatched junction nucleotides: 8. The CDR3 region is CASSQDSSGVPFF. The CDR3 nucleotides read TGTGCCAGCAGCCAAGATTCCAGCGGGGTGCCGTTCTTC.

This clone was counted once. The chain recombines TRBV6-5 with TRBJ1-1; D might be TRBD1 (5 bases). Trimming cost V 6 bases and J 1 base, with 12 bases left between them. Per the germline V gene, CDR1 is MNHEY and CDR2 is SVGAGI. This CDR3 comprises 14 residues. For the CDR3, the DNA is TGTGCCAGCAGAGGTGGGACGGAGAACACTGAAGCTTTCTTT. It is translated as CASRGGTENTEAFF.